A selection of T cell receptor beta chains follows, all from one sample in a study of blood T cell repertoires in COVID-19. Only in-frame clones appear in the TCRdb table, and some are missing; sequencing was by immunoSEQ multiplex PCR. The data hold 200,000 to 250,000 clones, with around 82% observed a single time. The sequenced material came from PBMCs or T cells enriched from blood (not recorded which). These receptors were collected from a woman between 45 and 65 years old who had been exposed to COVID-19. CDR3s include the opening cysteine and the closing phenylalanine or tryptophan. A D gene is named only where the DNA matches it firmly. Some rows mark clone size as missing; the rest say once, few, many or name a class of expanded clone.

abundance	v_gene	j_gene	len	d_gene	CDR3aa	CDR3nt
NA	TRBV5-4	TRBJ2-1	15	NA	CASSPKADFGNEQFF	TGTGCCAGCAGCCCCAAGGCGGACTTCGGGAATGAGCAGTTCTTC
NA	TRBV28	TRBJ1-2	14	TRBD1	CASRSPGTGGGYTF	TGTGCCAGCAGATCCCCCGGGACAGGGGGCGGCTACACCTTC
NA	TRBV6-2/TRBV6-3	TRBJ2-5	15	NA	CASSGNPPDTETQYF	TGTGCCAGCAGCGGAAATCCCCCTGACACAGAGACCCAGTACTTC
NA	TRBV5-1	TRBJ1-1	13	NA	CASSLEGGLEAFF	TGCGCCAGCAGCTTGGAGGGAGGGCTTGAAGCTTTCTTT
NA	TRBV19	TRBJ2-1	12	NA	CASSAAWNEQFF	TGTGCCAGTAGTGCGGCGTGGAATGAGCAGTTCTTC
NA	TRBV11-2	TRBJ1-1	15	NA	CASSLHPRVNTEAFF	TGTGCCAGCAGCTTACACCCTCGAGTTAACACTGAAGCTTTCTTT
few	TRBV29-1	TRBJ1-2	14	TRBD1	CIGGDRGLGYGYTF	TGCATCGGAGGGGACAGGGGGCTCGGCTATGGCTACACCTTC
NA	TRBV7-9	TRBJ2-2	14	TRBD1	CASSLRQGTGELFF	TGTGCCAGCAGCCTTAGACAGGGGACCGGGGAGCTGTTTTTT
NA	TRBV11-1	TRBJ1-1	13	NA	CASSPQGITEAFF	TGTGCCAGCAGCCCTCAGGGTATCACTGAAGCTTTCTTT
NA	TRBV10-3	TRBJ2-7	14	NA	CAISELGTSYEQYF	TGTGCCATCAGTGAGTTGGGGACATCCTACGAGCAGTACTTC
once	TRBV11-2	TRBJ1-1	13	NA	CASSLRGYTEAFF	TGTGCCAGCAGCTTAAGGGGATACACTGAAGCTTTCTTT
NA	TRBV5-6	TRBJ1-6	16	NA	CASSSTRDSWNSPLHF	TGTGCCAGCAGCTCAACCCGGGACTCTTGGAATTCACCCCTCCACTTT
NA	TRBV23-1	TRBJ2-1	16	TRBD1	CASSQSIGQGKGEQFF	TGCGCCAGCAGTCAATCAATTGGACAGGGGAAAGGTGAGCAGTTCTTC
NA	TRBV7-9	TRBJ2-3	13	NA	CASSLNYADTQYF	TGTGCCAGCAGCTTAAACTACGCAGATACGCAGTATTTT
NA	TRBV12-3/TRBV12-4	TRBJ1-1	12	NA	CASTSGDTEAFF	TGTGCCAGCACCTCGGGAGACACTGAAGCTTTCTTT
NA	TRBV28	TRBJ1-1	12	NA	CASSWQGLGAFF	TGTGCCAGCAGTTGGCAGGGTCTGGGAGCTTTCTTT
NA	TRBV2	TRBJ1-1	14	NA	CASMWGGPGTEAFF	TGTGCCAGCATGTGGGGGGGACCGGGCACTGAAGCTTTCTTT
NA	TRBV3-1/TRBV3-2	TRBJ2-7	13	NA	CASSSSIAGEQYF	TGTGCCAGCAGCTCAAGCATTGCGGGCGAGCAGTACTTC
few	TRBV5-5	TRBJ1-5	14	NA	CASSLAGWDQPQHF	TGTGCCAGCAGCTTGGCAGGGTGGGATCAGCCCCAGCATTTT
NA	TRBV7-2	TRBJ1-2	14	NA	CASSFRGLNYGYTF	TGTGCCAGCAGCTTCAGGGGCCTTAACTATGGCTACACCTTC
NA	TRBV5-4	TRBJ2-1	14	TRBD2	CASSLLTGGNEQFF	TGTGCCAGCAGCCTCCTGACGGGGGGGAATGAGCAGTTCTTC
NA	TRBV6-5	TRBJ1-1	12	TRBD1	CASRQLTGAAFF	TGTGCCAGCAGACAACTTACAGGGGCAGCTTTCTTT
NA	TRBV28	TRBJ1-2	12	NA	CASSPLNYGYTF	TGTGCCAGCAGTCCTCTTAACTATGGCTACACCTTC
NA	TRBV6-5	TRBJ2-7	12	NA	CATDVGVYEQYF	TGTGCCACCGACGTAGGAGTCTACGAGCAGTACTTC
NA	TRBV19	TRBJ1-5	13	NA	CASSQGSNQPQHF	TGTGCCAGTAGTCAGGGGAGCAATCAGCCCCAGCATTTT
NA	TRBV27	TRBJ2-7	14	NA	CASSLGQSSYEQYF	TGTGCCAGCAGTTTAGGACAGAGCTCCTACGAGCAGTACTTC
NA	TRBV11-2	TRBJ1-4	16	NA	CASSLDSGSFNEKLFF	TGTGCCAGCAGCTTAGATTCGGGGAGCTTTAATGAAAAACTGTTTTTT
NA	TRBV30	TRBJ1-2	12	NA	CAWTTANYGYTF	TGTGCCTGGACTACAGCTAACTATGGCTACACCTTC
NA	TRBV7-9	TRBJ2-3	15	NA	CASSLAEPTKDTQYF	TGTGCCAGCAGCTTAGCGGAGCCCACCAAGGATACGCAGTATTTT
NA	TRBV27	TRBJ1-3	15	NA	CASSYSGGSGNTIYF	TGTGCCAGCAGTTATTCGGGGGGCTCTGGAAACACCATATATTTT
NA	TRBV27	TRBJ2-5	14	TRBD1	CASSLGTGHETQYF	TGTGCCAGCAGTCTCGGGACAGGGCACGAGACCCAGTACTTC
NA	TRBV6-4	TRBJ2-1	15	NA	CASSRSAGDLNEQFF	TGTGCCAGCAGTAGGTCGGCAGGGGATCTCAATGAGCAGTTCTTC
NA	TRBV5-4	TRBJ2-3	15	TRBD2	CASSPGGRGTDTQYF	TGTGCCAGCAGCCCTGGGGGGAGGGGCACAGATACGCAGTATTTT
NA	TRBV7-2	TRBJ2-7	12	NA	CASSTIRGEQYF	TGTGCCAGCAGCACGATCAGGGGCGAGCAGTACTTC
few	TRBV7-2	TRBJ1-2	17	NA	CASSLVGTPGGKPGYTF	TGTGCCAGCAGCTTAGTAGGTACACCCGGAGGGAAGCCTGGCTACACCTTC
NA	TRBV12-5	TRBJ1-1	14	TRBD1	CASGLGRVETGAFF	TGTGCTAGTGGTTTGGGACGGGTGGAGACAGGGGCTTTCTTT
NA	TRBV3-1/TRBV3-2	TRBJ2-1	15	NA	CASSDRGRSYNEQFF	TGTGCCAGCAGCGATCGGGGGAGGTCCTACAATGAGCAGTTCTTC
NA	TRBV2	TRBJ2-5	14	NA	CASSGGRYQETQYF	TGTGCCAGCAGCGGGGGGCGGTACCAAGAGACCCAGTACTTC
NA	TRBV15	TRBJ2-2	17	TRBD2	CATSRTSGGADTGELFF	TGTGCCACCAGTCGGACTAGCGGGGGGGCCGACACCGGGGAGCTGTTTTTT
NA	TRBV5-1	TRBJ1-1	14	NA	CASSVQTVNTEAFF	TGCGCCAGCAGCGTGCAGACAGTGAACACTGAAGCTTTCTTT
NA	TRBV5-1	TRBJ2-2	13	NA	CASSLGVTGELFF	TGCGCCAGCAGCTTGGGAGTTACCGGGGAGCTGTTTTTT
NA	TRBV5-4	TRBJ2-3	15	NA	CASTKSAGAADTQYF	TGTGCCAGCACCAAATCCGCGGGGGCCGCAGATACGCAGTATTTT
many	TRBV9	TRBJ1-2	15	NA	CASSADPRPNYGYTF	TGTGCCAGCAGCGCTGACCCTAGGCCTAACTATGGCTACACCTTC
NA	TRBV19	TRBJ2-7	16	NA	CASSIMGRGGGHEQYF	TGTGCCAGTAGTATTATGGGCCGCGGGGGCGGCCACGAGCAGTACTTC
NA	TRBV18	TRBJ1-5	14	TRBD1	CASSGGQGPQPQHF	TGTGCCAGCTCCGGGGGACAGGGTCCTCAGCCCCAGCATTTT
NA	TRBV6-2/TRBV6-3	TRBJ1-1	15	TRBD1	CASSHGGQMNTEAFF	TGTGCCAGCAGCCACGGGGGACAGATGAACACTGAAGCTTTCTTT
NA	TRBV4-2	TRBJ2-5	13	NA	CASSSGVLETQYF	TGTGCCAGCAGCTCCGGAGTACTAGAGACCCAGTACTTC
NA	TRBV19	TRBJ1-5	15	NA	CASSIGLPGSQPQHF	TGTGCCAGTAGTATCGGCCTACCTGGGAGTCAGCCCCAGCATTTT
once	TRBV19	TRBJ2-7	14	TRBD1	CASSAGTGSYEQYF	TGTGCCAGTAGTGCGGGGACAGGGAGCTACGAGCAGTACTTC
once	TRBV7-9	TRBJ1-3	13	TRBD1	CASSSQGTGTIYF	TGTGCCAGCAGCTCCCAGGGGACAGGGACCATATATTTT